Included here is one T cell receptor (beta chain) sequence, with context. The CDR3 contains 14 residues. V dropped 2 bases and J dropped 4 bases, with 11 bases sitting between them. Per the germline V gene, CDR1 is GTSNPN and CDR2 is SVGIG (reference sequence). TCRdb fed the RT-PCR reads into MiXCR, producing one record per CDR3 protein. Here the sample spans about 680,000 distinct CDR3 sequences, 12% to 15% being singletons. The V call is TRBV30, the J call TRBJ1-4; D may be TRBD1 (5 bases). Sequencing input: memory CD4+ T cells from blood. This TCR was sampled from a female donor in good health, serving as a healthy control. CDR3 coding DNA: TGTGCCTGGAGTTCCGGGACCAGTAATGAAAAACTGTTTTTT. Translating gives CAWSSGTSNEKLFF.